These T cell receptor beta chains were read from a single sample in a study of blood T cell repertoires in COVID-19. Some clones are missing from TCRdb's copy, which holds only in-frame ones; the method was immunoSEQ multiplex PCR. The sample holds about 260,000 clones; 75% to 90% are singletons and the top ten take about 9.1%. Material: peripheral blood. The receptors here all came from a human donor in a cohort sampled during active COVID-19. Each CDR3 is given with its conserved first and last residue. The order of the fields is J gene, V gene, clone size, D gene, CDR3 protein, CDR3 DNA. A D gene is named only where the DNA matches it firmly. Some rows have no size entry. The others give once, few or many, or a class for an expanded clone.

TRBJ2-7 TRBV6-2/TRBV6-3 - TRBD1 CASSYTGAGNEQYF TGTGCCAGCAGTTATACAGGGGCCGGTAACGAGCAGTACTTC
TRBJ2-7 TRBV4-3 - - CASSQEFVGAASYEQYF TGCGCCAGCAGCCAAGAGTTTGTGGGGGCCGCCTCCTACGAGCAGTACTTC
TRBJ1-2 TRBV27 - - CASSSPGRGRNYGYTF TGTGCCAGCAGTTCCCCGGGGCGGGGGCGCAACTATGGCTACACCTTC
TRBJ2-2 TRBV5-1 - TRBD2 CASELGRDTGELFF TGCGCCAGCGAACTGGGGAGGGACACCGGGGAGCTGTTTTTT
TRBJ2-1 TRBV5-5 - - CASMVTTEGEQFF TGTGCCAGCATGGTGACTACCGAGGGTGAGCAGTTCTTC
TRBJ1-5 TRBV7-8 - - CASSLGGGKKGNQPQHF TGTGCCAGCAGCTTAGGGGGGGGCAAGAAGGGGAATCAGCCCCAGCATTTT
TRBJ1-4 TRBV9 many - CASSVDLGSEKLFF TGTGCCAGCAGCGTGGACTTGGGGAGCGAAAAACTGTTTTTT
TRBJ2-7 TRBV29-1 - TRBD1 CSVAGTGLSEQYF TGCAGCGTAGCTGGGACAGGGTTGAGCGAGCAGTACTTC
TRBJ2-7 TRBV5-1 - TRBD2 CASSPTSGGSTYEQYF TGCGCCAGCAGCCCGACTAGCGGGGGATCAACCTACGAGCAGTACTTC
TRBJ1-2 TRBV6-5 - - CASSSETDSYGYTF TGTGCCAGCAGTTCAGAGACAGACTCCTATGGCTACACCTTC
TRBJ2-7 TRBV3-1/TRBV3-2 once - CASSQGLATYEQYF TGTGCCAGCAGCCAAGGATTGGCCACCTACGAGCAGTACTTC
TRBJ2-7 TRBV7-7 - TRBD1 CASSPGGTGTSYEQYF TGTGCTAGCAGCCCAGGCGGGACAGGGACCTCCTACGAGCAGTACTTC
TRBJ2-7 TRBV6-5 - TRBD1 CASSYRGSYSYEQYF TGTGCCAGCAGCTACAGGGGATCCTACTCCTACGAGCAGTACTTC
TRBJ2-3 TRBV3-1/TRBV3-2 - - CASSQAETLSTDTQYF TGTGCCAGCAGCCAAGCTGAGACTTTAAGCACAGATACGCAGTATTTT
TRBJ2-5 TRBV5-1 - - CASSLRGLAKDTQYF TGCGCCAGCAGCTTGAGGGGCCTAGCGAAGGACACCCAGTACTTC
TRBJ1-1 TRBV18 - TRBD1 CASSLMGQMNTEAFF TGTGCCAGCTCACTCATGGGACAGATGAACACTGAAGCTTTCTTT
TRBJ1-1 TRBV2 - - CASSDEGFGTEAFF TGTGCCAGCAGTGATGAGGGCTTCGGGACTGAAGCTTTCTTT
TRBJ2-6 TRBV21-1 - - CASSKFGGRLSVGANVLTF TGTGCCAGCAGCAAATTCGGGGGGCGATTATCCGTTGGGGCCAACGTCCTGACTTTC
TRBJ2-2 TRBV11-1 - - CASSLVGLSTGELFF TGTGCCAGCAGCTTGGTGGGACTTAGCACCGGGGAGCTGTTTTTT
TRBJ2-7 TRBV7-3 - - CASSLTSVGGVPYEQYF TGTGCCAGCAGCTTAACGTCGGTCGGGGGAGTCCCCTACGAGCAGTACTTC
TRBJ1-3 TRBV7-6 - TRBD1 CASSLGFDREGNTIYF TGTGCCAGCAGCTTAGGATTTGACAGGGAGGGAAACACCATATATTTT
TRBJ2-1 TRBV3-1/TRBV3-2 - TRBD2 CASTRSGRADNEQFF TGTGCCAGCACCCGTAGCGGGAGGGCCGACAATGAGCAGTTCTTC
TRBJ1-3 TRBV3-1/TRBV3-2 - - CASSPNQQGNTIYF TGTGCCAGCAGCCCCAATCAACAGGGAAACACCATATATTTT
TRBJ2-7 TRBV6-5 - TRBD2 CASSYSIGRAYEQYF TGTGCCAGCAGTTACTCGATCGGGAGGGCCTACGAGCAGTACTTC
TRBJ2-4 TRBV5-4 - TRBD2 CATYQGGGVNIQYF TGTGCCACCTATCAGGGTGGGGGGGTGAACATTCAGTACTTC
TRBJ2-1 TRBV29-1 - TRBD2 CSVEALAGYEQFF TGCAGCGTTGAGGCTCTAGCGGGGTATGAGCAGTTCTTC
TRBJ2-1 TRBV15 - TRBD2 CATSRGLAGSYNEQFF TGTGCCACCAGCAGGGGACTAGCGGGGTCCTACAATGAGCAGTTCTTC
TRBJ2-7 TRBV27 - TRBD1 CASSLYGTDSYEQYF TGTGCCAGCAGTTTATACGGGACAGACTCCTACGAGCAGTACTTC
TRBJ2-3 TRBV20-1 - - CSASRSYTQYF TGCAGTGCTAGCCGGTCATATACGCAGTATTTT
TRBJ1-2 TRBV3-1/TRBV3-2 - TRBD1 CASSQGTGGGYTF TGTGCCAGCAGCCAGGGGACAGGGGGCGGCTACACCTTC
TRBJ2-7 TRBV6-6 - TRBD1 CATSDEPGQRHEQYF TGTGCCACCAGTGACGAACCGGGACAGCGGCACGAGCAGTACTTC
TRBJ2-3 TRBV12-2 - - CASRTGTSESDTQYF TGTGCAAGTCGCACCGGGACTAGCGAGTCAGATACGCAGTATTTT
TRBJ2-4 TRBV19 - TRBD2 CASSSSGRGRNIQYF TGTGCCAGTAGTAGTAGCGGGAGGGGTAGAAACATTCAGTACTTC
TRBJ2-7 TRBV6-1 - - CASSDRGQNSYEQYF TGTGCCAGCAGTGACAGGGGTCAAAACTCCTACGAGCAGTACTTC
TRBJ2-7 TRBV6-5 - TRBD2 CASRGTSVNYEQYF TGTGCCAGCAGGGGGACTAGCGTAAACTACGAGCAGTACTTC
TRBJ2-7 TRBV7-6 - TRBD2 CASSSTPPSGGSYEQYF TGTGCCAGCAGCTCCACCCCACCTAGCGGGGGATCCTACGAGCAGTACTTC
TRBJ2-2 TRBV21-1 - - CASSSVWGSGRLFRRAGELFF TGTGCCAGCAGCTCAGTCTGGGGTAGCGGGCGGCTATTCCGCCGCGCCGGGGAGCTGTTTTTT
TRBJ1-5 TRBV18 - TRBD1 CASSLGGGASQPQHF TGTGCCAGCTCCCTCGGAGGGGGCGCTTCCCAGCCCCAGCATTTT
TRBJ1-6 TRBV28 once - CASRSGGSPLHF TGTGCCAGCAGGAGTGGCGGTTCACCCCTCCACTTT
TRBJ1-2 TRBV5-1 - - CASSPRGERYGYTF TGCGCCAGCAGCCCACGAGGTGAAAGGTATGGCTACACCTTC
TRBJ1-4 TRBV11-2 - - CASSPVDRFNEKLFF TGTGCCAGCAGCCCCGTTGACAGGTTTAATGAAAAACTGTTTTTT
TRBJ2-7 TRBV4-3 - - CASSQEKGLRWVQYF TGCGCCAGCAGCCAAGAAAAAGGCCTGCGGTGGGTGCAGTACTTC
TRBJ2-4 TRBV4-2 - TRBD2 CASSQGLAGPGNIQYF TGTGCCAGCAGCCAGGGACTAGCGGGACCGGGTAACATTCAGTACTTC
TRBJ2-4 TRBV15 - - CATRDSRNIQYF TGTGCCACAAGGGACTCCCGGAACATTCAGTACTTC
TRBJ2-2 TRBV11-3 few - CASSLRRGYGELFF TGTGCCAGCAGCTTAAGAAGGGGGTACGGGGAGCTGTTTTTT
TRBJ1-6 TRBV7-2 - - CASSPRTGTGNSPLHF TGTGCCAGCAGCCCGAGGACCGGGACTGGGAATTCACCCCTCCACTTT
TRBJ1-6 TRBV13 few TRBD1 CASSSRDRYNSPLHF TGTGCCAGCAGCTCCCGGGACAGATATAATTCACCCCTCCACTTT